Listed here are 17 T cell receptor beta chains from one sample, sequenced in a study of blood T cell repertoires in COVID-19. TCRdb's table, derived via immunoSEQ multiplex PCR, lists solely in-frame clones and lacks some. Of approximately 300,000 clones listed, roughly nine tenths are singletons. The sample taken for sequencing was peripheral blood. The receptors were gathered from a man between 18 and 35 years old with active or convalescent COVID-19.

The chain carries TRBV28 and TRBJ1-5, with 7 bases aligning to TRBD1. The V and J ends lost 6 bases and 1 base, in that order; junction bases with no gene match: 6. The germline gives CDR1 MDHEN, CDR2 SYDVKM. CDR3 length: 15 residues. CDR3 residues: CASRQPGGSNQPQHF. The CDR3 DNA reads as TGTGCCAGCAGACAACCAGGGGGGAGCAATCAGCCCCAGCATTTT.

This clone was found once. J is TRBJ2-3 and V is TRBV13, with a weak D call TRBD1 (7 bases). Per germline, CDR1 PRHDT and CDR2 FYEKMQ (reference sequence). The CDR3 runs 17 residues. V was clipped by 5 bases and J by 5 bases, with 23 bases between them. The chain's CDR3 is CASSLAKGQGGEDTQYF. CDR3 DNA sequence: TGTGCCAGCAGCCTAGCCAAGGGGCAGGGGGGCGAAGATACGCAGTATTTT. Supplemented by reference TRBV13 and TRBJ2-3, the full variable domain reads AAGVIQSPRHLIKEKRETATLKCYPIPRHDTVYWYQQGPGQDPQFLISFYEKMQSDKGSIPDRFSAQQFSDYHSELNMSSLELGDSALYFCASSLAKGQGGEDTQYFGPGTRLTVL.

The chain links TRBV7-2 to TRBJ2-7; 9 bases are a match to TRBD1. The length of the CDR3 is 16 residues. Trimming removed 5 bases from V and 6 bases from J; junction bases left unmatched: 14. The germline V gene has CDR1 SGHTA and CDR2 FQGNSA. This CDR3 reads CASSPGTGLVGREQYF. The CDR3 DNA reads as TGTGCCAGCAGCCCTGGGACAGGGCTTGTCGGGCGCGAGCAGTACTTC.

This clone was observed a handful of times. The V and J genes are TRBV11-2 and TRBJ2-1; D unresolved. The V gene's germline CDR1 is SGHAT and CDR2 FQNNGV. Trimming removed 1 base from V and 12 bases from J, with 13 bases in between. CDR3 size: 13 residues. The CDR3 loop is CASSLGSRVSQFF. The CDR3 DNA follows: TGTGCCAGCAGCTTAGGGTCCCGGGTCTCGCAGTTCTTC.

The genes are TRBV15 and TRBJ1-5; D is ambiguous. With 0 bases removed from V and 9 bases from J, the gap between germline ends came to 15 bases. The CDR3 covers 15 residues. CDR1 and CDR2 from the germline V gene are LNHNV and YYDKDF (reference sequence). CDR3 nucleotide sequence: TGTGCCACCAGCAGAGATGGTAATTTGTTGAGGCCCCAGCATTTT. This sequence encodes CATSRDGNLLRPQHF.

The chain uses TRBV13 and TRBJ2-1; 9 nucleotides agree with TRBD2. This CDR3 spans 17 amino acids. Germline CDR1 is PRHDT and CDR2 is FYEKMQ (reference sequence). Trimming cost V 4 bases and J 3 bases; bases outside gene matches: 10. The CDR3 DNA sequence: TGTGCCAGCAGCTCTAATATAGCGGGAGAGAACTACAATGAGCAGTTCTTC. Protein: CASSSNIAGENYNEQFF.

The chain employs TRBV19 and TRBJ1-6, with unresolved D. This CDR3 region has 19 residues. In germline, CDR1 is LNHDA, CDR2 SQIVND (reference sequence). V was pared by 7 bases and J by 0 bases, with 22 bases between. The CDR3, as DNA: TGTGCCAGTACCCCTCGCCACGGTCGGTCGAGCTCCTATAATTCACCCCTCCACTTT. Translating it yields CASTPRHGRSSSYNSPLHF. Looking up the rest from reference TRBV19 and TRBJ1-6 gives the full variable domain: DGGITQSPKYLFRKEGQNVTLSCEQNLNHDAMYWYRQDPGQGLRLIYYSQIVNDFQKGDIAEGYSVSREKKESFPLTVTSAQKNPTAFYLCASTPRHGRSSSYNSPLHFGNGTRLTVT.

J is TRBJ2-5 and V is TRBV6-5; TRBD2 might be the D (6 bases). V was clipped by 2 bases and J by 5 bases, with 12 bases between them. The germline CDR1 and CDR2 sequences are MNHEY and SVGAGI. The CDR3 is made up of 14 amino acids. CDR3 residues: CASSYARAGETQYF. As DNA, the CDR3 is TGTGCCAGCAGTTACGCCAGGGCGGGGGAGACCCAGTACTTC.

The V gene is TRBV5-1, the J gene TRBJ2-2; 8 nucleotides match TRBD2. The germline gives CDR1 SGHRS, CDR2 YFSETQ. The J segment lost 1 base and the V segment lost 3 bases, leaving 8 bases of the junction unmatched. CDR3 length equals 17 residues. Written as DNA, the CDR3 is TGCGCCAGCAGCTCGGGGAGCGGGAGTGGGAACACCGGGGAGCTGTTTTTT. This translates into CASSSGSGSGNTGELFF. Looking up the rest from reference TRBV5-1 and TRBJ2-2 gives the full variable domain: KAGVTQTPRYLIKTRGQQVTLSCSPISGHRSVSWYQQTPGQGLQFLFEYFSETQRNKGNFPGRFSGRQFSNSRSEMNVSTLELGDSALYLCASSSGSGSGNTGELFFGEGSRLTVL.

This clone was detected only a few times. The genes are TRBV19 and TRBJ1-1; perhaps TRBD1 as D (6 bases). V dropped 5 bases and J dropped 4 bases, with 14 bases sitting between them. The CDR3 consists of 14 residues. Germline CDR1 reads LNHDA; CDR2 reads SQIVND (reference sequence). The CDR3 sequence: CASSSSTGFTEAFF. For the CDR3, the DNA is TGTGCCAGTAGTTCTTCCACAGGGTTCACTGAAGCTTTCTTT.

This rearrangement joins TRBV21-1 to TRBJ2-1; the table names TRBD1, a call not compared with the DNA. TRBV21-1 is a listed pseudogene. The CDR3 length is 15 residues. The CDR3 DNA sequence: TGTGCCAGCAGCCTAACCCAGGGTCATAGGAATGAGCAGTTCTTC. Its translation is CASSLTQGHRNEQFF.

The V and J genes are TRBV14 and TRBJ2-3; D gene unclear. V was clipped by 1 base and J by 6 bases, with 5 bases between them. Germline V gene lookup returns CDR1 SGHDN and CDR2 FVKESK. The CDR3 spans 12 residues. The CDR3 spells CASSQVLDTQYF. The CDR3 DNA reads TGTGCCAGCAGCCAAGTTCTGGATACGCAGTATTTT. Looking up the rest from reference TRBV14 and TRBJ2-3 gives the full variable domain: EAGVTQFPSHSVIEKGQTVTLRCDPISGHDNLYWYRRVMGKEIKFLLHFVKESKQDESGMPNNRFLAERTGGTYSTLKVQPAELEDSGVYFCASSQVLDTQYFGPGTRLTVL.

This clone was recorded once. The chain has TRBV10-3 and TRBJ2-7; 7 bases are a match to TRBD2. The V gene end was trimmed by 3 bases and the J gene end by 0 bases; junction bases not matched to a gene: 8. This CDR3 has 16 residues. Germline V gene data show CDR1 as ENHRY and CDR2 as SYGVKD. The CDR3 loop is CAISDSLAGSSYEQYF. Here the CDR3 DNA reads TGTGCCATCAGTGATAGTTTAGCGGGTAGCTCCTACGAGCAGTACTTC.

This chain joins TRBV19 and TRBJ1-2; the D gene is possibly TRBD1 (6 bases). This CDR3 is 13 amino acids long. V was trimmed by 9 bases and J by 2 bases, leaving 13 bases between them. The germline CDR1 and CDR2 sequences are LNHDA and SQIVND (reference sequence). This chain's CDR3 is CASRQVPNYGYTF. The DNA of the CDR3 is TGTGCCAGCCGACAGGTTCCCAACTATGGCTACACCTTC.

V usage is TRBV7-6 and J usage is TRBJ2-1; D is uncertain. The CDR3 consists of 15 residues. V lost 2 bases and J lost 6, with 14 bases in between. Germline loops: CDR1 SGHVS, CDR2 FNYEAQ. The CDR3 DNA reads TGTGCCAGCAGCTTATCGGCTAGATTCCCCAATGAGCAGTTCTTC. Its protein product is CASSLSARFPNEQFF. Drawing the rest from reference TRBV7-6 and TRBJ2-1, the complete variable domain is GAGVSQSPRYKVTKRGQDVALRCDPISGHVSLYWYRQALGQGPEFLTYFNYEAQQDKSGLPNDRFSAERPEGSISTLTIQRTEQRDSAMYRCASSLSARFPNEQFFGPGTRLTVL.

The gene calls are TRBV27 and TRBJ1-6, with D unclear. CDR1 and CDR2 from the germline V gene are MNHEY and SMNVEV (reference sequence). V dropped 3 bases and J dropped 1 base, with 7 bases sitting between them. CDR3 size: 15 residues. In nucleotides, the CDR3 is TGTGCCAGCAGTTTGGGAGGATCCTATAATTCACCCCTCCACTTT. It is translated as CASSLGGSYNSPLHF.

This clone was found once. The V gene is TRBV5-8, the J gene TRBJ1-5; weak D call: TRBD1 (5 bases). The V gene's germline CDR1 is SGHTS and CDR2 YDEGEE. V lost 0 bases, J lost 9 bases, and 13 bases lay in between. CDR3 size: 14 residues. The CDR3 protein is CASSLEQALGPQHF. The CDR3 DNA reads TGTGCCAGCAGCTTGGAACAGGCCCTGGGGCCCCAGCATTTT.